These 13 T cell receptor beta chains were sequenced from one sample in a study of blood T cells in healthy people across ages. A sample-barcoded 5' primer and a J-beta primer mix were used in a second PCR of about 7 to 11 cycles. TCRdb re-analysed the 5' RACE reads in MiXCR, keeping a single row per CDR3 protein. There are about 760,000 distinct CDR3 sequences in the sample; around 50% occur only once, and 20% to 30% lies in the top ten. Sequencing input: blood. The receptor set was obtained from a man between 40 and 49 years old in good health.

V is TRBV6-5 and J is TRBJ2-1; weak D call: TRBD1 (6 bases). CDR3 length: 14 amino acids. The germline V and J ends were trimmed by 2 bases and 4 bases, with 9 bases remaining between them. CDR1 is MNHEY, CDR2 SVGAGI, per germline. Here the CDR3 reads CASSYTQGYNEQFF. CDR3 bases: TGTGCCAGCAGTTACACACAGGGATACAATGAGCAGTTCTTC.

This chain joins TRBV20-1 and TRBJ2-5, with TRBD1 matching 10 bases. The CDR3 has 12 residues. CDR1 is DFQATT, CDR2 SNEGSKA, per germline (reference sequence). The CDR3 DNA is TGCAGCGCCCGGACAGGGGGAGAGACCCAGTACTTC. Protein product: CSARTGGETQYF.

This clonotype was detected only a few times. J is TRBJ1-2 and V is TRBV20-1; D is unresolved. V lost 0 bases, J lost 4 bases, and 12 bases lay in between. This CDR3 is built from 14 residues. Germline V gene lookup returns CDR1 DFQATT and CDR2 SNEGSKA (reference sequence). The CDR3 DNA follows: TGCAGTGCTAGAGAGGCCCTAGGACCCTATGGCTACACCTTC. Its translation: CSAREALGPYGYTF.

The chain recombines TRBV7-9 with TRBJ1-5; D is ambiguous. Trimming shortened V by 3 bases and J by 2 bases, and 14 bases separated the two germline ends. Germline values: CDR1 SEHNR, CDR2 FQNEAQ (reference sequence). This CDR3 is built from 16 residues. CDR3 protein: CASSFTLSGGNQPQHF. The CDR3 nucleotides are TGTGCCAGCAGCTTTACCCTATCAGGAGGCAATCAGCCCCAGCATTTT.

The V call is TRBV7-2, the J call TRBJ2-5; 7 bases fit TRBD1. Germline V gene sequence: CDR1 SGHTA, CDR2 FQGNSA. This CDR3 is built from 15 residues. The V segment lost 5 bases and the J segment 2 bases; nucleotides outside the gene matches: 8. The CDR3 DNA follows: TGTGCCAGCAGCCCGGGACAGCACGCTCAAGAGACCCAGTACTTC. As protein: CASSPGQHAQETQYF.

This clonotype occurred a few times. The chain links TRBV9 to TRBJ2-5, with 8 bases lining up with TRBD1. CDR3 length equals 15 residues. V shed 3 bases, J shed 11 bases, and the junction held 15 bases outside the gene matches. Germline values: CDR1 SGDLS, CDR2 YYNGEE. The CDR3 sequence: CASSDDGQGGREQYF. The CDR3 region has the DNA TGTGCCAGCAGCGACGACGGACAGGGAGGTAGAGAGCAGTACTTC.

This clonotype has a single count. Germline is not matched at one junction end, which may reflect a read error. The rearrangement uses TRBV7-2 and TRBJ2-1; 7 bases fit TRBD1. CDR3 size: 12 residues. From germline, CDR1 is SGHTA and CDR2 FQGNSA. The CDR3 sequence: CASNLDRVKQFF. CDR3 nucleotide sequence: TGTGCCAGCAACTTAGACAGGGTTAAGCAGTTCTTC. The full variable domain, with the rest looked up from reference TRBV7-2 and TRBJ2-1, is GAGVSQSPSNKVTEKGKDVELRCDPISGHTALYWYRQSLGQGLEFLIYFQGNSAPDKSGLPSDRFSAERTGGSVSTLTIQRTQQEDSAVYLCASNLDRVKQFFGPGTRLTVL.

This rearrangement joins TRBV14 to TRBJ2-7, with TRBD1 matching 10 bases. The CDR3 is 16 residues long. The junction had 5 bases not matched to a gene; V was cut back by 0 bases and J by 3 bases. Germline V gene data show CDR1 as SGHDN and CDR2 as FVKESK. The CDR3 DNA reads TGTGCCAGCAGCCAAGATCCCGGGACAGGGGTCTACGAGCAGTACTTC. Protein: CASSQDPGTGVYEQYF. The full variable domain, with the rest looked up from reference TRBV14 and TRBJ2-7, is EAGVTQFPSHSVIEKGQTVTLRCDPISGHDNLYWYRRVMGKEIKFLLHFVKESKQDESGMPNNRFLAERTGGTYSTLKVQPAELEDSGVYFCASSQDPGTGVYEQYFGPGTRLTVT.

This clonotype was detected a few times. DNA of the CDR3: TGTGCCAGCAGACAGGGATCGGGATACGAGCAGTACTTC. Its protein is CASRQGSGYEQYF. The rearrangement uses TRBV6-5 and TRBJ2-7, with D perhaps matching TRBD1 (6 bases). The CDR3 runs to 13 residues. Trimming pared 6 bases from V and 4 bases from J, leaving 13 bases between. Germline V CDR1 and CDR2: MNHEY, SVGAGI.

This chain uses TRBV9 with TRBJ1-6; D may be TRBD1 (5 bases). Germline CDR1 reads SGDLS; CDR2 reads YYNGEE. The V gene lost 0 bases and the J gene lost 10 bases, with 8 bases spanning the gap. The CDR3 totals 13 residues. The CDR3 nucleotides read TGTGCCAGCAGCGTAGGCAGGGACTCACCCCTCCACTTT. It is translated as CASSVGRDSPLHF.

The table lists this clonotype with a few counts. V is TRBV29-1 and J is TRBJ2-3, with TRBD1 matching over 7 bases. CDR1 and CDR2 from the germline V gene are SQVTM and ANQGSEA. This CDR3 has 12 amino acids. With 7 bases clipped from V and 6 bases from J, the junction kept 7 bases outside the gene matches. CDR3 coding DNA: TGCAGCGCCCGACAGGGTGTGGATACGCAGTATTTT. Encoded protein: CSARQGVDTQYF.

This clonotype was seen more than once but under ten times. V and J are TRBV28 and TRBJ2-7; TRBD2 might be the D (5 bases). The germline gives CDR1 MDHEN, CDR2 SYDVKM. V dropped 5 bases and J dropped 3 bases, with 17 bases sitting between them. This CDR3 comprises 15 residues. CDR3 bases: TGTGCCAGCAGTCCGACGAACCCGGGGAGCTACGAGCAGTACTTC. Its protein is CASSPTNPGSYEQYF.

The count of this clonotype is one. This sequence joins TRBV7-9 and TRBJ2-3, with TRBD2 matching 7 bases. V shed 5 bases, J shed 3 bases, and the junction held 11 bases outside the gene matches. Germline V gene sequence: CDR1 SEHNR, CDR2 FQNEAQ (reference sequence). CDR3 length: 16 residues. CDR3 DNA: TGTGCCAGCAGCCCCCGGGAGGAGCGGGGAACAGATACGCAGTATTTT. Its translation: CASSPREERGTDTQYF.